This T cell receptor (beta chain) was obtained from a study of T cells after yellow fever vaccination. Overall study context: CD3, CD45RA, CCR7 and CD95 staining defined sorted EM, EMRA, CM and Tscm cells.

With 2 bases clipped from V and 1 base from J, the junction kept 1 base outside the gene matches. There are 15 residues in the CDR3. The TCR cDNA carried a universal primer site and UMIs from 5'RACE template switching. A single record per CDR3 protein comes from TCRdb applying MiXCR to the 5' RACE reads. Altogether more than 3,500 distinct CDR3 sequences are present, roughly 7.4% being singletons, with the ten largest covering around 66%. Study-wide results and limits: Faster peaking, at day 5 versus 15, marked a secondary response that was weaker. Boosting was followed by the reappearance of most primary-vaccination clones (about 97% CD4, roughly 90% CD8).

This clonotype was recorded at least ten times. Sequenced material: PBMCs, either bulk or a sorted T-cell subset (CD4+, CD8+, memory, or dextramer-sorted; not recorded which), taken roughly 47 days after the first yellow fever vaccination. The chain uses TRBV12-3 or TRBV12-4 and TRBJ2-2, with 7 bases aligning to TRBD1. The source of this sequence is a man between 18 and 35 years old who received the YFV17D yellow fever vaccine. CDR3 sequence (DNA): TGTGCCAGCAGTTTAAGACAGGGGAACACCGGGGAGCTGTTTTTT. Translation: CASSLRQGNTGELFF.